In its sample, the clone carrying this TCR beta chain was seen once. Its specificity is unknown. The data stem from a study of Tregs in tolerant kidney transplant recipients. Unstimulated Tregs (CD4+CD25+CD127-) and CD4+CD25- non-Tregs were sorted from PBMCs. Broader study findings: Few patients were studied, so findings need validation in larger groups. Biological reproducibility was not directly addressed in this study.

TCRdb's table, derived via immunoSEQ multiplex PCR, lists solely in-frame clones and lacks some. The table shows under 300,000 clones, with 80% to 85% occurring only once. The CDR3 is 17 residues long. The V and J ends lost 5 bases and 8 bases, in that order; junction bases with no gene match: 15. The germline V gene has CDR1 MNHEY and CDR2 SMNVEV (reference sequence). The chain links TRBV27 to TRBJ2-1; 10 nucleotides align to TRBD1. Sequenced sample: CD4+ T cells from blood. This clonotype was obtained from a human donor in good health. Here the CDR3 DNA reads TGTGCCAGCAGTCCGATGGGACGAAGGACAGGGGGGTATGAGCAGTTCTTC. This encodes CASSPMGRRTGGYEQFF.